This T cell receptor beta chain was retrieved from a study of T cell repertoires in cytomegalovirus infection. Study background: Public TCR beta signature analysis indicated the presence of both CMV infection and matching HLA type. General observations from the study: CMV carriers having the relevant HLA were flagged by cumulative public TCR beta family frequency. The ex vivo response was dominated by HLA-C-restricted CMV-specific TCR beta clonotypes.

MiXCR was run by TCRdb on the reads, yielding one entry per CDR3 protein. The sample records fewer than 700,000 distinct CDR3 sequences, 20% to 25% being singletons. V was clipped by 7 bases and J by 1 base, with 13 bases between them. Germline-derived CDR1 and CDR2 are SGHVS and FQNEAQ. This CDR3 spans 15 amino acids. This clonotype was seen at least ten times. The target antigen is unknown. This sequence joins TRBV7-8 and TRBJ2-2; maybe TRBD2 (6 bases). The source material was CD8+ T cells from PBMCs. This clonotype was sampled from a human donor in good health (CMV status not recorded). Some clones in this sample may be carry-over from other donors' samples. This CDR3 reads CASIGGSMNTGELFF. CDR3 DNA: TGTGCCAGCATTGGGGGGTCGATGAACACCGGGGAGCTGTTTTTT. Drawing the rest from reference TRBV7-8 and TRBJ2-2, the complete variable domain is GAGVSQSPRYKVAKRGQDVALRCDPISGHVSLFWYQQALGQGPEFLTYFQNEAQLDKSGLPSDRFFAERPEGSVSTLKIQRTQQEDSAVYLCASIGGSMNTGELFFGEGSRLTVL.